One sample yielded the 9 T cell receptor beta chains listed below, sequenced in a study of neoadjuvant anti-PD-1 for oral cavity cancer (dated by TCRdb to the early 2020s). The label giving this sample's time point can be read as: before neoadjuvant nivolumab. Libraries were made using the immunoSEQ multiplex PCR assay. What TCRdb holds here is the immuneACCESS table cut down to in-frame rearrangements. Part of the clones is not present; checked against another copy, under half of the missing clones reflect an unresolved V gene, and the others are unexplained. In all, the sample holds around 62,000 clones, and 79% of those were seen once. The ten biggest clones cover about 2.5% of the sample. Sequenced material: PBMCs, taken before nivolumab (anti-PD-1) treatment. The origin of the receptors is a person between 35 and 79 years old with oral cavity squamous cell carcinoma.

This chain links TRBV19 with TRBJ1-1; perhaps TRBD1 as D (6 bases). CDR3 length: 11 residues. Germline CDR1 is LNHDA and CDR2 is SQIVND (reference sequence). Deletions cut 5 bases from V and 10 bases from J, with 11 bases between. CDR3 region: CASSSDRRAFF. In DNA, the CDR3 is TGTGCCAGTAGTTCCGACAGGAGAGCTTTCTTT.

V and J are TRBV9 and TRBJ2-3; TRBD2 aligns across 9 bases. This CDR3 contains 18 residues. Trimming at V came to 4 bases and at J to 1 base, leaving 13 bases not matched to a gene. Looked up from germline, CDR1 is SGDLS and CDR2 is YYNGEE. CDR3 DNA: TGTGCCAGCAGCACCCGCGGGAGGGCCCTGGGTGGCACAGATACGCAGTATTTT. Protein: CASSTRGRALGGTDTQYF.

The chain employs TRBV15 and TRBJ1-1; no definite D call. The CDR3 runs 16 residues. Per the germline V gene, CDR1 is LNHNV and CDR2 is YYDKDF (reference sequence). V was shortened by 1 base and J by 1 base, with 13 bases between the two germline ends. The CDR3 spells CATSRGNRAKNTEAFF. The CDR3 region has the DNA TGTGCCACCAGCAGAGGCAACCGGGCCAAGAACACTGAAGCTTTCTTT. Looking up the rest from reference TRBV15 and TRBJ1-1 gives the full variable domain: DAMVIQNPRYQVTQFGKPVTLSCSQTLNHNVMYWYQQKSSQAPKLLFHYYDKDFNNEADTPDNFQSRRPNTSFCFLDIRSPGLGDTAMYLCATSRGNRAKNTEAFFGQGTRLTVV.

The V and J genes are TRBV7-9 and TRBJ1-6; no clear D gene. This CDR3 contains 14 residues. Trimming took off 5 bases at V and 7 bases at J, with 12 bases between the two ends. Germline lookup yields CDR1 SEHNR and CDR2 FQNEAQ (reference sequence). The CDR3 region is CASSLTVSNSPLHF. CDR3 DNA: TGTGCCAGCAGCCTAACAGTGAGCAATTCACCCCTCCACTTT.

The chain uses TRBV6-6 and TRBJ2-2; 9 bases align to TRBD1. V dropped 4 bases and J dropped 5; count of bases not matched to a gene: 2. Germline V gene sequence: CDR1 MNHNY, CDR2 SVGAGI (reference sequence). This CDR3 spans 14 amino acids. CDR3 sequence: CASSLTGGTGELFF. The DNA of the CDR3 is TGTGCCAGCAGTTTGACAGGGGGAACCGGGGAGCTGTTTTTT.

The chain uses TRBV2 and TRBJ1-2, with D possibly being TRBD1 (5 bases). Trimming stripped 8 bases from V and 5 bases from J, with 9 bases between. Germline V gene lookup returns CDR1 SNHLY and CDR2 FYNNEI. The CDR3 has 11 amino acids. This CDR3 is CASGGGYGYTF. As DNA, the CDR3 is TGTGCCAGCGGGGGTGGATATGGCTACACCTTC.

This clone occurred many times. The gene calls are TRBV2 and TRBJ2-7; D remains ambiguous. V was shortened by 2 bases and J by 4 bases, with 12 bases between the two germline ends. The CDR3 totals 14 residues. Germline V gene sequence: CDR1 SNHLY, CDR2 FYNNEI. CDR3 loop: CASSETAVTYEQYF. Written as DNA, the CDR3 is TGTGCCAGCAGTGAAACGGCGGTTACTTACGAGCAGTACTTC.

This clone was detected only once. This chain connects TRBV30 to TRBJ1-2, with D perhaps matching TRBD1 (5 bases). The germline V and J ends were trimmed by 2 bases and 1 base, with 11 bases remaining between them. The germline V gene has CDR1 GTSNPN and CDR2 SVGIG (reference sequence). This CDR3 is 14 amino acids long. The CDR3 DNA reads as TGTGCCTGGAGTCCAAAGACAGATAACTATGGCTACACCTTC. Translating it yields CAWSPKTDNYGYTF.

The V gene is TRBV4-2, the J gene TRBJ2-2, with a tentative D call TRBD2 (5 bases). The CDR3 contains 14 residues. V was clipped by 4 bases and J by 4 bases, with 10 bases between them. Germline V gene data show CDR1 as LGHNA and CDR2 as YNFKEQ. The CDR3 DNA reads as TGTGCCAGCAGCCCTGCTCGGGGCACCGGGGAGCTGTTTTTT. As protein: CASSPARGTGELFF.